Shown below are 17 T cell receptor beta chains from a single sample sequenced in a study of cytomegalovirus exposure and HLA in healthy donors. The study ran its PCR with 60 Vbeta and 13 Jbeta primers. Clones were read by immunoSEQ multiplex PCR, and TCRdb kept only the in-frame ones, dropping some. This repertoire shows under 200,000 clones, roughly 77% found once; its top ten account for just under 5%. Sequencing used PBMCs. Receptor source: a male donor in good health and CMV-seronegative.

DNA for the CDR3: TGCGCCAGCAGCCCAGGGTTGGGGCGCGGACAAGAGACCCAGTACTTC. It is translated as CASSPGLGRGQETQYF. The chain is built from TRBV5-1 and TRBJ2-5; TRBD1 is a possible D gene (5 bases). V lost 4 bases and J 2 bases, leaving 18 bases between the germline ends. There are 16 residues in the CDR3. Germline CDR1 SGHRS, CDR2 YFSETQ.

This rearrangement joins TRBV6-6 to TRBJ1-1; D is perhaps TRBD1 (6 bases). The CDR3 totals 12 residues. The V and J ends lost 6 bases and 5 bases respectively, with 10 bases between them. Per the germline V gene, CDR1 is MNHNY and CDR2 is SVGAGI (reference sequence). The CDR3 spells CASSYDRTEAFF. The CDR3 bases are TGTGCCAGCAGCTATGACAGGACTGAAGCTTTCTTT.

This clone came up a few times. The J gene is TRBJ2-7, the V gene TRBV27, with D perhaps matching TRBD1 (5 bases). V lost 4 bases, J lost 2 bases, and 12 bases lay in between. Germline V gene sequence: CDR1 MNHEY, CDR2 SMNVEV (reference sequence). This CDR3 has 14 residues. CDR3 loop: CASSSQGSPYEQYF. The CDR3 DNA reads TGTGCCAGCAGTTCGCAGGGTTCGCCCTACGAGCAGTACTTC.

The chain joins TRBV30 to TRBJ1-1, with 10 bases aligning to TRBD1. Germline values: CDR1 GTSNPN, CDR2 SVGIG (reference sequence). V gave up 0 bases and J gave up 0 bases; unmatched junction bases: 1. The CDR3 totals 15 residues. CDR3 DNA: TGTGCCTGGAGTGTGGGGACAGGGGTGAACACTGAAGCTTTCTTT. It codes for CAWSVGTGVNTEAFF.

The chain is built from TRBV7-9 and TRBJ1-1; D not resolved. V shed 5 bases and J shed 3 bases, with 10 bases lying between them. This CDR3 spans 13 amino acids. CDR1 is SEHNR, CDR2 FQNEAQ, per germline (reference sequence). This CDR3 reads CASSEGSHTEAFF. Written as DNA, the CDR3 is TGTGCCAGCAGCGAGGGATCACACACTGAAGCTTTCTTT.

This chain connects TRBV2 to TRBJ1-2; D uncertain. Per the germline V gene, CDR1 is SNHLY and CDR2 is FYNNEI. The CDR3 sequence is 13 residues long. V was pared by 4 bases and J by 5 bases, with 11 bases between. CDR3 sequence: CASSGQFFYGYTF. Written as DNA, the CDR3 is TGTGCCAGCAGTGGGCAGTTTTTTTATGGCTACACCTTC.

The J gene is TRBJ2-4, the V gene TRBV4-3; 7 bases map to TRBD2. The V gene end was trimmed by 1 base and the J gene end by 3 bases; junction bases not matched to a gene: 9. Germline loops: CDR1 LGHNA, CDR2 YSLEER. The CDR3 has 17 amino acids. The CDR3 is CASSQGSGGSHKNIQYF. The DNA of the CDR3 is TGCGCCAGCAGCCAAGGGAGTGGCGGGAGCCACAAAAACATTCAGTACTTC.

The CDR3 DNA sequence: TGTGCCAGCTCACCAAGAATCGACAGGGGAGGTCAGCCCCAGCATTTT. The encoded protein is CASSPRIDRGGQPQHF. This chain connects TRBV18 to TRBJ1-5, with 8 bases lining up with TRBD1. The CDR3 has 16 amino acids. Trimming cost V 2 bases and J 6 bases; bases outside gene matches: 9. Germline CDR1 KGHSH, CDR2 LQKENI.

The rearrangement uses TRBV5-1 and TRBJ2-3, with a tentative D call TRBD2 (6 bases). CDR1 and CDR2 (germline): SGHRS, YFSETQ. Trimming took 7 bases from V and 0 from J, leaving 15 bases between them. There are 15 residues in the CDR3. The CDR3 DNA is TGCGCCAGCGCTCCGGGACTGACTAGCACAGATACGCAGTATTTT. It specifies CASAPGLTSTDTQYF.

This chain connects TRBV2 to TRBJ1-2; TRBD1 is a possible D gene (6 bases). V gave up 2 bases and J gave up 3 bases, with 10 bases separating them. CDR3 length: 14 amino acids. The germline gives CDR1 SNHLY, CDR2 FYNNEI. The CDR3, as DNA: TGTGCCAGCAGTGAAACAGGGTCCTACTATGGCTACACCTTC. As protein: CASSETGSYYGYTF.

This clone was observed once. This chain connects TRBV12-5 to TRBJ2-7, with 9 bases aligning to TRBD2. Trimming removed 6 bases from V and 3 bases from J; junction bases left unmatched: 3. The CDR3 consists of 13 residues. Germline CDR1 and CDR2: LGHNT and FRNRAP. The CDR3 protein is CASGNSGSYEQYF. CDR3 bases: TGTGCTAGTGGAAATAGCGGGAGCTACGAGCAGTACTTC.

The chain combines TRBV10-2 with TRBJ2-1, with 9 bases fitting TRBD2. Per the germline V gene, CDR1 is WSHSY and CDR2 is SAAADI. The ends lost 3 bases at V and 6 bases at J; junction bases unmatched: 9. The CDR3 runs 16 residues. The CDR3 nucleotides are TGCGCCAGCAGTGATACCGGGACTAGCAAGGGCAATGAGCAGTTCTTC. Translating it yields CASSDTGTSKGNEQFF.

J is TRBJ2-7 and V is TRBV4-1; D is unclear. Trimming pared 1 base from V and 5 bases from J, leaving 18 bases between. Germline loops: CDR1 MGHRA, CDR2 YSYEKL. The CDR3 spans 16 residues. The CDR3 nucleotides read TGCGCCAGCAGCCAAGTTCGAGCCCTCTTGAAAAACGAGCAGTACTTC. It yields the protein CASSQVRALLKNEQYF.

There are a few counts of this clone. The chain joins TRBV5-4 to TRBJ2-1; perhaps TRBD1 as D (6 bases). This CDR3 comprises 13 residues. V lost 4 bases and J lost 8, with 13 bases in between. Germline CDR1 reads SGHNT; CDR2 reads YYREEE (reference sequence). The CDR3, as DNA: TGTGCCAGCAGCCTCGGACCAGGGGATGAGCAGTTCTTC. This encodes CASSLGPGDEQFF.

This clone appeared once. The genes are TRBV5-1 and TRBJ2-7, with 7 bases matching TRBD1. Trimming took 3 bases from V and 6 from J; bases not matched to a gene: 12. CDR1 is SGHRS and CDR2 is YFSETQ in the germline V gene. This CDR3 has 15 amino acids. The CDR3 protein is CASSSNSGQLFEQYF. As DNA, the CDR3 is TGCGCCAGCAGCTCGAACTCGGGACAGCTTTTCGAGCAGTACTTC.

The chain couples TRBV9 to TRBJ2-2; a weak D match, TRBD2 (7 bases). The V gene's germline CDR1 is SGDLS and CDR2 YYNGEE. CDR3 length equals 15 residues. V was pared by 4 bases and J by 3 bases, with 13 bases between. The CDR3 sequence is CASSLQGRDTGELFF. The CDR3, as DNA: TGTGCCAGCAGCCTTCAGGGGAGGGACACCGGGGAGCTGTTTTTT.

The chain joins TRBV4-1 to TRBJ2-7, with D possibly TRBD1 on 6 matching bases. Trimming left V 3 bases short and J 2 bases short, with 11 bases between. This CDR3 has 14 residues. CDR1 and CDR2 (germline): MGHRA, YSYEKL. The DNA of the CDR3 is TGCGCCAGCAGCCAGGGTCAGGGGACCTACGAGCAGTACTTC. Translation gives CASSQGQGTYEQYF.